Listed below are T cell receptor beta chains from one sample, sequenced in a study of T cell responses to AZD1222 COVID-19 vaccine. Produced via immunoSEQ multiplex PCR; TCRdb's table is partial and in-frame only. The table has under 95,000 clones, approximately 85% seen once; the top ten hold roughly 10%. The sequencing here drew on peripheral blood, taken 28 days after the second AZD1222 dose. The source of these receptors is an adult who received the AZD1222 COVID-19 vaccine. Each CDR3 is given with its conserved first and last residue. The D gene is left open where the match is weak. Rows may omit the clone size; those that give it use once, few, many or a size class.

d_gene: -; v_gene: TRBV28; abundance: -; j_gene: TRBJ1-1; CDR3aa: CASRVRAPNTEAFF
d_gene: -; v_gene: TRBV21-1; abundance: -; j_gene: TRBJ2-7; CDR3aa: CASSKRQEPYEQYF
d_gene: TRBD2; v_gene: TRBV9; abundance: -; j_gene: TRBJ2-1; CDR3aa: CASSSSGGGSYNEQFF
d_gene: TRBD1; v_gene: TRBV18; abundance: -; j_gene: TRBJ1-5; CDR3aa: CASSPGTGGHQPQHF
d_gene: -; v_gene: TRBV3-1/TRBV3-2; abundance: -; j_gene: TRBJ1-6; CDR3aa: CASSQVGGNSPLHF
d_gene: -; v_gene: TRBV6-2/TRBV6-3; abundance: once; j_gene: TRBJ1-5; CDR3aa: CASSRGPTNQPQHF
d_gene: -; v_gene: TRBV12-3/TRBV12-4; abundance: -; j_gene: TRBJ2-7; CDR3aa: CASSLRPSTAQYF
d_gene: -; v_gene: TRBV2; abundance: -; j_gene: TRBJ1-2; CDR3aa: CASNLSGRLYGYTF
d_gene: -; v_gene: TRBV4-2; abundance: -; j_gene: TRBJ1-1; CDR3aa: CASSQRAAEAFF
d_gene: TRBD2; v_gene: TRBV6-1; abundance: -; j_gene: TRBJ2-1; CDR3aa: CASSEVAGGLNEQFF
d_gene: -; v_gene: TRBV10-2; abundance: -; j_gene: TRBJ2-5; CDR3aa: CASSLDRAGAFQETQYF
d_gene: -; v_gene: TRBV6-5; abundance: -; j_gene: TRBJ2-5; CDR3aa: CASSRSGGETQYF
d_gene: TRBD2; v_gene: TRBV11-2; abundance: -; j_gene: TRBJ2-1; CDR3aa: CASSLSSGGAREQFF
d_gene: -; v_gene: TRBV18; abundance: few; j_gene: TRBJ2-5; CDR3aa: CASSPINGQETQYF
d_gene: -; v_gene: TRBV19; abundance: -; j_gene: TRBJ2-6; CDR3aa: CASNVKSGANVLTF
d_gene: TRBD1; v_gene: TRBV6-5; abundance: once; j_gene: TRBJ2-2; CDR3aa: CASTPGTGGFGELFF
d_gene: -; v_gene: TRBV7-2; abundance: -; j_gene: TRBJ2-7; CDR3aa: CASSLRADGYEQYF
d_gene: -; v_gene: TRBV6-5; abundance: -; j_gene: TRBJ2-1; CDR3aa: CASRTIGGYNEQFF
d_gene: -; v_gene: TRBV7-3; abundance: -; j_gene: TRBJ2-1; CDR3aa: CASSPTRTGGMHEQFF
d_gene: TRBD1; v_gene: TRBV7-9; abundance: -; j_gene: TRBJ2-2; CDR3aa: CASSRDSANTGELFF
d_gene: TRBD1; v_gene: TRBV19; abundance: -; j_gene: TRBJ2-7; CDR3aa: CASSPRTGGGEQYF
d_gene: -; v_gene: TRBV5-1; abundance: -; j_gene: TRBJ1-1; CDR3aa: CASSLALLTVTNTEAFF
d_gene: -; v_gene: TRBV6-5; abundance: -; j_gene: TRBJ2-7; CDR3aa: CASRETGHYEQYF
d_gene: -; v_gene: TRBV3-1/TRBV3-2; abundance: once; j_gene: TRBJ2-2; CDR3aa: CASSRVEGTNTGELFF
d_gene: TRBD1; v_gene: TRBV28; abundance: -; j_gene: TRBJ1-3; CDR3aa: CASSPMTGSGNTIYF
d_gene: -; v_gene: TRBV7-9; abundance: -; j_gene: TRBJ1-6; CDR3aa: CASSFARTNSPLHF
d_gene: -; v_gene: TRBV9; abundance: once; j_gene: TRBJ2-3; CDR3aa: CASSVDLADTQYF
d_gene: -; v_gene: TRBV6-6; abundance: -; j_gene: TRBJ2-5; CDR3aa: CASRSTPQETQYF
d_gene: -; v_gene: TRBV2; abundance: -; j_gene: TRBJ1-5; CDR3aa: CASSEATVQHF
d_gene: -; v_gene: TRBV28; abundance: -; j_gene: TRBJ2-1; CDR3aa: CASSFLRRGEQFF
d_gene: -; v_gene: TRBV28; abundance: -; j_gene: TRBJ1-5; CDR3aa: CASSLRVRIQPQHF
d_gene: TRBD1; v_gene: TRBV6-5; abundance: -; j_gene: TRBJ2-7; CDR3aa: CASSWGQDYEQYF
d_gene: -; v_gene: TRBV30; abundance: -; j_gene: TRBJ1-2; CDR3aa: CAWAQLSLHGYTF
d_gene: -; v_gene: TRBV14; abundance: -; j_gene: TRBJ2-3; CDR3aa: CASRGTGTDTQYF
d_gene: -; v_gene: TRBV5-6; abundance: few; j_gene: TRBJ1-1; CDR3aa: CASSLPKSSTEAFF
d_gene: -; v_gene: TRBV5-8; abundance: -; j_gene: TRBJ1-5; CDR3aa: CASSLNYGSESQPQHF
d_gene: -; v_gene: TRBV20-1; abundance: -; j_gene: TRBJ2-3; CDR3aa: CSASGRGRDTQYF
d_gene: -; v_gene: TRBV7-2; abundance: -; j_gene: TRBJ1-5; CDR3aa: CASSWAGNQPQHF
d_gene: TRBD1; v_gene: TRBV7-2; abundance: -; j_gene: TRBJ2-3; CDR3aa: CASSPRLTGASTDTQYF
d_gene: -; v_gene: TRBV6-2/TRBV6-3; abundance: once; j_gene: TRBJ1-1; CDR3aa: CASSYSIREAFF
d_gene: -; v_gene: TRBV19; abundance: -; j_gene: TRBJ2-2; CDR3aa: CASSPSAATGELFF
d_gene: TRBD2; v_gene: TRBV7-9; abundance: -; j_gene: TRBJ2-1; CDR3aa: CASSSGTRIHEQFF
d_gene: -; v_gene: TRBV6-5; abundance: -; j_gene: TRBJ2-3; CDR3aa: CASRRSSEDTQYF
d_gene: -; v_gene: TRBV6-5; abundance: -; j_gene: TRBJ1-5; CDR3aa: CASTRERTQPQHF
d_gene: TRBD1; v_gene: TRBV7-2; abundance: few; j_gene: TRBJ1-5; CDR3aa: CASSLGDSGQPQHF
d_gene: -; v_gene: TRBV7-9; abundance: -; j_gene: TRBJ1-1; CDR3aa: CASSLGPTEAFF
d_gene: -; v_gene: TRBV5-1; abundance: -; j_gene: TRBJ2-7; CDR3aa: CASSLVPGTTTYEQYF